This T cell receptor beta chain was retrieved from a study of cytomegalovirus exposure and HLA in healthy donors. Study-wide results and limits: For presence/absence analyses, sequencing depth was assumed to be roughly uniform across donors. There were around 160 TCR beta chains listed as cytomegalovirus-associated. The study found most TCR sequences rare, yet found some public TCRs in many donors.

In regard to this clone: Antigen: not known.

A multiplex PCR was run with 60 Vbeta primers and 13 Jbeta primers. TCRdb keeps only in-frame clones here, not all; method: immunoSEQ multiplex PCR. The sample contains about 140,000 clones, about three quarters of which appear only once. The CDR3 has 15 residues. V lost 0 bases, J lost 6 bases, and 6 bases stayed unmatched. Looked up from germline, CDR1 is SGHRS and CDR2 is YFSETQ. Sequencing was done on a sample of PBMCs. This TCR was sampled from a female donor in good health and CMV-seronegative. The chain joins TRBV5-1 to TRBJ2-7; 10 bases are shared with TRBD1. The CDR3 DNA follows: TGCGCCAGCAGCTTGGGAGGACAGGGGGTTTTCGAGCAGTACTTC. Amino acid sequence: CASSLGGQGVFEQYF.